The T cell receptor beta chain under discussion was sequenced for a study of T cells in Graves' hyperthyroidism and ophthalmopathy. Study observations and caveats: Model output signaled ophthalmopathy a median approximately six months ahead of onset.

The study excluded patients with uncontrolled infection, other autoimmune disease, pregnancy or lactation. Fresh peripheral blood, under 13 ml, yielded the PBMCs. What was amplified from RNA transcripts were TCR beta CDR3 regions. An initial round of RT-PCR targeting the TCR CDR3 relied on the HTBI primer set. TCRdb recomputed calls from the multiplex PCR reads with MiXCR, one row per CDR3 protein. This sample has about 180,000 distinct CDR3 sequences, with about 17% found just once. The table lists this clonotype with many counts. What it binds is not known. This CDR3 spans 14 amino acids. Trimming cost V 5 bases and J 4 bases; bases outside gene matches: 7. CDR1 and CDR2 (germline): MNHNS, SASEGT.

Sequenced material: blood. The receptor was derived from a woman aged 45 to 65 with Graves' hyperthyroidism. The rearrangement joins TRBV6-1 to TRBJ1-2; 7 bases match TRBD1. The CDR3 region is CASSMTGNTYGYTF. The CDR3 DNA sequence: TGTGCCAGCAGTATGACAGGGAATACCTATGGCTACACCTTC.